This T cell receptor (beta chain) was profiled in a study of molecular identifiers for immune sequencing clone quantification. For the study at large: Replicate experiments divided RNA from roughly 20,000 or 100,000 naive CD8 cells into five parts and sequenced four.

Study-level findings and limits: Spiked TCR RNA from one Jurkat cell reportedly showed up when mixed among some 1 million naive cells.

TCRdb recomputed calls from the PCR reads with MiXCR, one row per CDR3 protein. This table has about 8,300 distinct CDR3 sequences, about 30% appearing once. Remarks on this clonotype: Antigen unknown.

Isolation of naive CD8 T cells was achieved by sorting on a CD8+CD4-CCR7+CD45RA+ phenotype. From germline, CDR1 is PRHDT and CDR2 FYEKMQ (reference sequence). The CDR3 spans 12 residues. Deletions cut 5 bases from V and 7 bases from J, with 11 bases between. This chain connects TRBV13 to TRBJ1-1; a possible D gene is TRBD1 (6 bases). This sequence was found in a human donor in good health. Some libraries in this study had Jurkat cell RNA spiked in. The sequencing sample was made of naive CD8+ T cells from blood, with Jurkat cell RNA spiked in. Specified subset: FACS-sorted CD8+CD4-CCR7+CD45RA+ naive T cells. The chain's CDR3 is CASSTGQFEAFF. In nucleotides, the CDR3 is TGTGCCAGCAGCACCGGACAGTTTGAAGCTTTCTTT.